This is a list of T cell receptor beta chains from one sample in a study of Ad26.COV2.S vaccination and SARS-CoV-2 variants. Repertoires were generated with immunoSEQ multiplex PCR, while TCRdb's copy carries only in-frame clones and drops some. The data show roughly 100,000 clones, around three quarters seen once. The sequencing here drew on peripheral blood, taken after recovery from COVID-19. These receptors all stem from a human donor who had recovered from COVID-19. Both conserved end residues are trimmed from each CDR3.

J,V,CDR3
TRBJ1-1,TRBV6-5,ASSPRESQAF
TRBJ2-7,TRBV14,ASSPVLGDEQY
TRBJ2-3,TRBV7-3,ASSSAGGGDTQY
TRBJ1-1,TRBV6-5,ASSYLGTGDHRSAF
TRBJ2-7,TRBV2,ASSQGPGGEQY
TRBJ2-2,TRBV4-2,ASSQEGLANTGELF
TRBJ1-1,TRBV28,ASRRDRDLSEAF
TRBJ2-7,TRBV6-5,ASGMGEEQY
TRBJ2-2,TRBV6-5,ASNRGPDTGELF
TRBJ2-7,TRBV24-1,ATSEDGTGRSEQY
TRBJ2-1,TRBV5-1,ASSSAGGYNEQF
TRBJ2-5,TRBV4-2,ASSQDKDRGGETQY
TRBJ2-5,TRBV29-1,SVEEQPQETQY
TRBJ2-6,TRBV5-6,ASSPFDAGANVLT
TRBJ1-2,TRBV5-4,ASSPGQAEKRSYGYT
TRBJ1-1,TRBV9,ASSRGEPGTEAF
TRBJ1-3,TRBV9,ASSVTTGGISGNTIY
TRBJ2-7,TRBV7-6,ASSPAGGLRYEQY